This note documents a single T cell receptor beta chain sequence. Its antigen is unknown. The sample comes from a study of read filtering for tumor transcriptome and immune sequencing. The wider study: Fewer than 10 patients were R-ISS I, 16 were R-ISS II, over 5 were R-ISS III.

The germline V gene has CDR1 DFQATT and CDR2 SNEGSKA (reference sequence). Trimming removed 0 bases from V and 6 bases from J, with 13 bases in between. The CDR3 consists of 14 residues. Study conclusions and caveats: Without single-read clonotypes, shared clonotype proportions correlated more between IR-seq and RNA-seq. The sorted CD138-negative fraction was a mixed bone marrow immune population, not purified T cells.

From 400 to 450 ng of RNA, a library with molecular barcoded alpha/delta and beta/gamma adaptors was made. MiXCR was run by TCRdb on the reads, yielding one entry per CDR3 protein. The sample comprises 93,000 or so distinct CDR3 sequences, about a fifth of which are singletons, and approximately 10% rests with the top ten. The J gene is TRBJ2-3, the V gene TRBV20-1; no firm D call. The receptor comes from a donor aged 40 or older with multiple myeloma. Specimen: a population of CD138-negative cells sorted from bone marrow. The CDR3 sequence: CSARDRLLGDTQYF. The CDR3 coding sequence is TGCAGTGCTAGAGACCGGCTCTTGGGGGATACGCAGTATTTT.